This paragraph covers one TCR beta chain sequence. This entry comes from a study of radiation and T cells in renal cell carcinoma. The time point was: baseline pretreatment blood. The sample's treatment: 15 Gy SBRT to primary tumor, nephrectomy 4 weeks later. The CDR3 is 15 amino acids. The germline V gene encodes CDR1 LGHNA and CDR2 YSLEER. V lost 1 base, J lost 1 base, and 8 bases lay in between. This table comes from immunoSEQ multiplex PCR, and its TCRdb copy is limited to in-frame clones, with some not included. This table holds 130,000 to 150,000 clones, 88% found once. The source is a woman in her seventies with renal cell carcinoma. The chain couples TRBV4-3 to TRBJ2-1; D assignment may be TRBD1 or TRBD2 (5 bases each). The material was blood, obtained from a patient whose treatment included radiotherapy and nephrectomy. CDR3 sequence reads: CASSQVGGSYNEQFF. The CDR3 DNA sequence: TGCGCCAGCAGCCAAGTTGGGGGATCCTACAATGAGCAGTTCTTC.